What follows are 10 T cell receptor beta chains derived from one specimen sequenced in a study of T cells in Graves' hyperthyroidism and ophthalmopathy (dated by TCRdb to between 2017 and 2020). Libraries came from multiplex PCR. These reads were obtained on an Illumina HiSeq 2000. Amplification of TCR beta CDR3 regions was carried out from RNA transcripts. The TCR CDR3 was subjected to a first round of RT-PCR using the HTBI primer set and the Qiagen OneStep RT-PCR kit. TCRdb applied fastp at Q25 and MiXCR to the public reads, then kept only in-frame beta chains. A single entry per CDR3 protein holds the most common genes and DNA from its merged rows. The sample table lists about 570,000 distinct CDR3 sequences, more than 45% of them with a count of one. The top ten clones comprise under 20% of the sample. The sequenced sample was peripheral blood or thyroid tissue (not recorded which). These receptors all come from an adult woman with Graves' disease, either hyperthyroidism or ophthalmopathy (not recorded which).

The chain employs TRBV10-2 and TRBJ1-1; no definite D call. With 5 bases removed from V and 1 base from J, the gap between germline ends came to 11 bases. The germline CDR1 and CDR2 sequences are WSHSY and SAAADI. The length of the CDR3 is 14 residues. CDR3: CASSSGFGNTEAFF. The CDR3 region has the DNA TGCGCCAGCAGTTCGGGTTTCGGGAACACTGAAGCTTTCTTT.

This chain links TRBV7-2 with TRBJ1-5, with 10 positions matching TRBD1. V shed 8 bases and J 9 bases; nucleotides not matched to a gene: 13. This CDR3 contains 15 residues. Germline V gene lookup returns CDR1 SGHTA and CDR2 FQGNSA. The CDR3 loop reads CASGTGQGRGTPQHF. The CDR3 DNA is TGTGCCAGCGGCACGGGACAGGGGCGAGGGACGCCCCAGCATTTT.

The J gene is TRBJ2-7, the V gene TRBV3-1; TRBD2 might be the D (6 bases). V gave up 3 bases and J gave up 5 bases, with 14 bases separating them. Germline V gene lookup returns CDR1 LGHDT and CDR2 YNNKEL (reference sequence). The CDR3 length is 14 residues. The CDR3 DNA follows: TGTGCCAGCAGCCAGGGGACTTCCGCCCACGAGCAGTACTTC. The encoded protein is CASSQGTSAHEQYF.

This chain links TRBV2 with TRBJ1-6, with 10 nucleotides matching TRBD1. This CDR3 is built from 15 residues. Trimming cost V 6 bases and J 9 bases; bases outside gene matches: 8. Germline lookup yields CDR1 SNHLY and CDR2 FYNNEI. The CDR3 DNA reads as TGTGCCAGCAGGAACAGGGACAGGGGCGGTTCACCCCTCCACTTT. Translated: CASRNRDRGGSPLHF.

This clonotype has more than one count but fewer than ten. V gene TRBV7-9 combines with J gene TRBJ1-6, with a possible D match to TRBD1 (5 bases). The germline gives CDR1 SEHNR, CDR2 FQNEAQ (reference sequence). The CDR3 is 15 residues long. Trimming pared 5 bases from V and 3 bases from J, leaving 11 bases between. CDR3 nucleotides: TGTGCCAGCAGCCCACGGGGCGTCTATAATTCACCCCTCCACTTT. It is translated as CASSPRGVYNSPLHF.

This clonotype was picked up many times. The chain recombines TRBV5-6 with TRBJ2-5, with 7 bases matching TRBD2. CDR1 and CDR2 (germline): SGHDT, YYEEEE. V lost 2 bases and J lost 2; bases outside the gene matches: 6. The CDR3 spans 15 residues. Here the CDR3 DNA reads TGTGCCAGCAGCTTTGCTCTAGCGGATCAAGAGACCCAGTACTTC. Translation: CASSFALADQETQYF.

This clonotype was detected ten times or more. CDR3 in amino acids: CASSLQGLSYEQYF. In DNA form, the CDR3 reads TGTGCCAGCAGCTTACAGGGACTATCCTACGAGCAGTACTTC. V usage is TRBV11-2 and J usage is TRBJ2-7; 7 nucleotides align to TRBD2. V dropped 2 bases and J dropped 1; count of bases not matched to a gene: 2. In germline, CDR1 is SGHAT, CDR2 FQNNGV. This CDR3 region has 14 residues.

This clonotype occurred many times. The chain recombines TRBV12-3 or TRBV12-4 with TRBJ2-7; TRBD1 might be the D (5 bases). CDR3 length: 14 amino acids. Between the trimmed V and J ends, which lost 3 bases and 3 bases, there was a span of 12 bases. CDR3 sequence reads: CASSFKGFGYEQYF. The DNA of the CDR3 is TGTGCCAGCAGTTTCAAGGGGTTCGGCTACGAGCAGTACTTC.

This clonotype was seen many times. The chain uses TRBV6-6 and TRBJ2-7; tentative D call: TRBD1 (5 bases). V lost 2 bases, J lost 7 bases, and 9 bases lay in between. Germline CDR1 and CDR2: MNHNY and SVGAGI (reference sequence). CDR3 size: 12 residues. CDR3 DNA: TGTGCCAGCAGTTACGGGGCTCGGGAGCAGTACTTC. This codes for CASSYGAREQYF.

V usage is TRBV5-1 and J usage is TRBJ1-4; D uncertain. The CDR3 has 11 residues. Trimming removed 6 bases at V and 5 bases at J, with 5 bases between. In germline, CDR1 is SGHRS, CDR2 YFSETQ. The CDR3 spells CASTDNEKLFF. The CDR3, as DNA: TGCGCCAGCACCGACAATGAAAAACTGTTTTTT.